The TCR beta chain described here comes from a study of blood T cell repertoires in COVID-19. Per the original data handling: By means of reference gene primer amplification, nucleated cell counts were estimated. The assay was immunoSEQ multiplex PCR, and TCRdb's table has in-frame clones only and misses some. V and J calls and clone size are those listed in that table; D and trimming were worked out from the DNA. The sample gives hundreds of thousands of clones, around nine tenths of which show up once; under 2% is in the top ten. V was clipped by 5 bases and J by 9 bases, with 17 bases between them. The CDR3 runs 13 residues.

Input material: PBMCs or T cells enriched from blood (not recorded which). The rearrangement links TRBV12-3 or TRBV12-4 to TRBJ2-7; D is possibly TRBD2 (5 bases). The clonotype originates from a woman aged 50 to 60 who had recovered from COVID-19. CDR3 bases: TGTGCCAGCAGTGCGGGTATTCTTGGAAGGCAGTACTTC. Translated: CASSAGILGRQYF.